What follows is one T cell receptor beta chain and its context. In germline, CDR1 is SGHAT, CDR2 FQNNGV. The CDR3 is 13 amino acids. With 5 bases removed from V and 6 bases from J, the gap between germline ends came to 13 bases. This entry is derived from a study of control samples from healthy donors and cancer patients. The table came from immunoSEQ multiplex PCR; TCRdb's copy has only in-frame clones and leaves some out. The table includes fewer than 120,000 clones, approximately 88% detected once. Sequenced material: PBMCs. The source is a woman aged 55 to 70 with lung cancer. The rearrangement links TRBV11-2 to TRBJ1-1, with D uncertain. CDR3 bases: TGTGCCAGCAGCCGTATGTCATCTCCTGAAGCTTTCTTT. Amino acids: CASSRMSSPEAFF.